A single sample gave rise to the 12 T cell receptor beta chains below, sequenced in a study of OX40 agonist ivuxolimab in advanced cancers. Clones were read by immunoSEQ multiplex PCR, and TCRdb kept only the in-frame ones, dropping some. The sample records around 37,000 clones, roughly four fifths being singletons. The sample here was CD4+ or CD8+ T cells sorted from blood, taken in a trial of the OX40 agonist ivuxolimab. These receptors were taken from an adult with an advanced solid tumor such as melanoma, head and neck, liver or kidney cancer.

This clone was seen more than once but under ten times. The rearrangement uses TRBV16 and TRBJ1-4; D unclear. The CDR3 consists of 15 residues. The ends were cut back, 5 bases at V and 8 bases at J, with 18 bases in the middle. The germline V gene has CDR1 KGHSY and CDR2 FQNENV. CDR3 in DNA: TGTGCCAGCAGCTTTACGGGCCAGAGGGAAGAAAAACTGTTTTTT. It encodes CASSFTGQREEKLFF.

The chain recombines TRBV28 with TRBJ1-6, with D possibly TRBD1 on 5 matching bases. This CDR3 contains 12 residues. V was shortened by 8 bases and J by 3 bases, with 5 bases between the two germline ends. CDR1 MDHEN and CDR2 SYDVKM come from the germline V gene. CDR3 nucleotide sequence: TGTGCCAGCGGGGGCTATAATTCACCCCTCCACTTT. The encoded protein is CASGGYNSPLHF.

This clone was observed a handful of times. The CDR3 spells CASSDAGTGEYHEQYF. The CDR3 nucleotides read TGTGCCAGCAGTGATGCCGGGACAGGGGAATATCACGAGCAGTACTTC. The rearrangement uses TRBV28 and TRBJ2-7; 10 nucleotides agree with TRBD1. V trimming: 5 bases; J trimming: 5 bases; junction bases outside the gene matches: 12. Germline V gene sequence: CDR1 MDHEN, CDR2 SYDVKM. This CDR3 is built from 16 residues.

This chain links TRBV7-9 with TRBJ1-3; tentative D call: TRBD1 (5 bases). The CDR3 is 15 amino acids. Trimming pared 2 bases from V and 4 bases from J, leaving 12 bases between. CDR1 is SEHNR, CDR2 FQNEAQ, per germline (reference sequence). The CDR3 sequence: CASSLTGGRGNTIYF. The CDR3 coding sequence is TGTGCCAGCAGCTTAACAGGTGGTCGGGGAAACACCATATATTTT.

Here the CDR3 DNA reads TGTGCCAGCAGTCGGACTAGCGGGAGCACGGTCAATGAGCAGTTCTTC. This codes for CASSRTSGSTVNEQFF. The gene calls are TRBV28 and TRBJ2-1, with 13 positions matching TRBD2. The V and J ends lost 5 bases and 6 bases, in that order; junction bases with no gene match: 7. Germline CDR1 MDHEN, CDR2 SYDVKM. This CDR3 is built from 16 residues.

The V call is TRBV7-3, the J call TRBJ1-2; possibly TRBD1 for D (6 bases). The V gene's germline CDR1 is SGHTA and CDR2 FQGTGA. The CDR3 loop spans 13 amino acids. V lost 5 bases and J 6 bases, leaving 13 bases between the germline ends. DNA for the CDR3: TGTGCCAGCAGCCGACAAGGACAGAATGGCTACACCTTC. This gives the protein CASSRQGQNGYTF.

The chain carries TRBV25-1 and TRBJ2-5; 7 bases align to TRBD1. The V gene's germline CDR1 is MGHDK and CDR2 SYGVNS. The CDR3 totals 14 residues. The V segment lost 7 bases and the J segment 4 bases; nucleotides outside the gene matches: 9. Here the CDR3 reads CASMGYRGGETQYF. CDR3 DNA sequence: TGTGCCAGCATGGGATACAGGGGCGGAGAGACCCAGTACTTC. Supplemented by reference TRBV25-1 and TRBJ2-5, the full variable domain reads EADIYQTPRYLVIGTGKKITLECSQTMGHDKMYWYQQDPGMELHLIHYSYGVNSTEKGDLSSESTVSRIRTEHFPLTLESARPSHTSQYLCASMGYRGGETQYFGPGTRLLVL.

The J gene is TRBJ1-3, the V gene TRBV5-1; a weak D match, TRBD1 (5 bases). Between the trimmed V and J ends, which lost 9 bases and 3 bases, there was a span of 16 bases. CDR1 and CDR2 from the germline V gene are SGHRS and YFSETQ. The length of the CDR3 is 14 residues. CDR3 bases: TGCGCCACCTCGACCGGGACTAATGGAAACACCATATATTTT. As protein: CATSTGTNGNTIYF.

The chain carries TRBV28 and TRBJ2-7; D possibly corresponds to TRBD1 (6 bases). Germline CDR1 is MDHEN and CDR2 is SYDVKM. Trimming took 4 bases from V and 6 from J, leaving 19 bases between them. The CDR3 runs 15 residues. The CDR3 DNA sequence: TGTGCCAGCAGTTCCTTCTGGGCAGGGGTAAGCGAGCAGTACTTC. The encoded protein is CASSSFWAGVSEQYF.

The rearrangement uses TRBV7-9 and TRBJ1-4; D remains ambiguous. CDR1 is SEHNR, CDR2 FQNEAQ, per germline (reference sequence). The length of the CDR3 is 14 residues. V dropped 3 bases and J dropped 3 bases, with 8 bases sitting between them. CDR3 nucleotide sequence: TGTGCCAGCAGCTTCTCCGGTGCTAATGAAAAACTGTTTTTT. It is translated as CASSFSGANEKLFF.

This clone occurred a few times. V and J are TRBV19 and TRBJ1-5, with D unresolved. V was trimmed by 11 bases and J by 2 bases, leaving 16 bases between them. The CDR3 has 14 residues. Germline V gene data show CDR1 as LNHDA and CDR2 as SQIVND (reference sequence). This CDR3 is CAGPERARNQPQHF. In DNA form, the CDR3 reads TGTGCCGGCCCGGAAAGGGCGCGCAATCAGCCCCAGCATTTT.

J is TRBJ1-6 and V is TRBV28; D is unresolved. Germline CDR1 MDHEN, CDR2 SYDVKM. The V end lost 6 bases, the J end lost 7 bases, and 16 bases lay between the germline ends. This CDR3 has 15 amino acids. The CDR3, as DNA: TGTGCCAGCAGGACCAAATGGGGTGAAAATTCACCCCTCCACTTT. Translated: CASRTKWGENSPLHF.